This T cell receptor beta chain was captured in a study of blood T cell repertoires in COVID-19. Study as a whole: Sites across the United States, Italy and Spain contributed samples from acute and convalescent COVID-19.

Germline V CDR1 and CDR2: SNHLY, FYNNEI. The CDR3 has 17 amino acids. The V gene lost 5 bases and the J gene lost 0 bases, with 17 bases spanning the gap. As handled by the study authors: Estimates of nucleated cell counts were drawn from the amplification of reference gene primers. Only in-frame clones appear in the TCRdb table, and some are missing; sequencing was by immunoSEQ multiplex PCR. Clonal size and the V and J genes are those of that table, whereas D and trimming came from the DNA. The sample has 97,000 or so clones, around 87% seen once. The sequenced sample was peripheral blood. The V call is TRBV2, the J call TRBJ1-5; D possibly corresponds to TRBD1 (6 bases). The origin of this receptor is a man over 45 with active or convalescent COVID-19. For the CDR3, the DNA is TGTGCCAGCAGTATACAGGGTTCTAGGTTTAGCAATCAGCCCCAGCATTTT. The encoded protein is CASSIQGSRFSNQPQHF.